This T cell receptor beta chain was recorded in a study of T cell repertoires in cytomegalovirus infection. Background on the study: Both a matching HLA type and CMV infection were indicated by public TCR beta signatures. Study outcomes and limitations: Clonotype analysis showed dominance of the ex vivo response by HLA-C-restricted CMV-specific TCR beta clonotypes. There were carriers of CMV plus the relevant HLA, and cumulative public TCR beta family frequency identified them.

TCRdb re-analysed the reads in MiXCR, keeping a single row per CDR3 protein. The sample includes nearly 450,000 distinct CDR3 sequences, under 40% seen only once; the top ten take about an eighth. With 6 bases clipped from V and 9 bases from J, the junction kept 5 bases outside the gene matches. Germline-derived CDR1 and CDR2 are SGHTA and FQGNSA. The CDR3 is 12 residues long. This clonotype has only a few counts. Antigen specificity is unknown. The chain joins TRBV7-2 to TRBJ2-5, with 9 bases identical to TRBD1. Sequencing used PBMCs. This clonotype originated in a human donor in good health (CMV status not recorded). Some clones in this sample may be carry-over from other donors' samples. CDR3 sequence (DNA): TGTGCCAGCAGTTGGACAGGGGTGTCCCAGTACTTC. It specifies CASSWTGVSQYF. Drawing the rest from reference TRBV7-2 and TRBJ2-5, the complete variable domain is GAGVSQSPSNKVTEKGKDVELRCDPISGHTALYWYRQSLGQGLEFLIYFQGNSAPDKSGLPSDRFSAERTGGSVSTLTIQRTQQEDSAVYLCASSWTGVSQYFGPGTRLLVL.